Listed here is a single TCR beta chain. Its cognate antigen is unknown. These data belong to a study of cytomegalovirus exposure and HLA in healthy donors. The CDR3 extends over 13 amino acids. Germline CDR1 reads SGHNT; CDR2 reads YENEEA. The V gene lost 9 bases and the J gene lost 3 bases, with 11 bases spanning the gap. Regarding the study as a whole: It was reported that TCR beta sequences correctly inferred the HLA-A and HLA-B alleles for most subjects.

Primers included in the PCR were 60 Vbeta and 13 Jbeta primers. Method: immunoSEQ multiplex PCR; TCRdb's copy keeps in-frame clones and lacks some. The repertoire holds around 190,000 clones, with 80% to 90% as singletons. The V and J genes are TRBV11-3 and TRBJ2-2; unclear D gene. The sequence was collected from a woman in her twenties or thirties in good health and CMV-seronegative. Input material: PBMCs. Here the CDR3 reads CASSNRYTGELFF. The CDR3 DNA reads as TGTGCCAGTTCAAACCGGTACACCGGGGAGCTGTTTTTT.